This note documents a single T cell receptor beta chain sequence. Some clones are missing from TCRdb's copy, which holds only in-frame ones; the method was immunoSEQ multiplex PCR. The sample holds 150,000 to 200,000 clones, 85% seen once. J was trimmed by 0 bases and V by 6 bases; bases with no gene match: 9. This CDR3 contains 16 residues. Germline CDR1 reads KGHSH; CDR2 reads LQKENI. The entry originates in a study of cytomegalovirus exposure and HLA in healthy donors. The gene calls are TRBV18 and TRBJ2-3, with 7 bases lining up with TRBD2. Specimen: PBMCs. This receptor was identified in a young man in good health and CMV-seropositive. The CDR3 DNA sequence: TGTGCCAGCTCCCCGAATCCGGGACTAAGCACAGATACGCAGTATTTT. This gives the protein CASSPNPGLSTDTQYF.